The 2 T cell receptor beta chains in this list originate from one sample, sequenced in a study of T cells after yellow fever vaccination. TCRdb used MiXCR to reprocess the 5' RACE reads, holding one entry per CDR3 protein. The data show 340,000 or so distinct CDR3 sequences, around 12% seen once. The sequences come from CD4+ T cells sorted from PBMCs, collected 15 days after the yellow fever booster vaccination. These receptors came from a man between 18 and 35 years old who received the YFV17D yellow fever vaccine.

This clonotype was picked up a small number of times. The V and J genes are TRBV4-2 and TRBJ1-1, with D unclear. Trimming cost V 0 bases and J 1 base, with 6 bases left between them. The CDR3 is made up of 14 amino acids. The germline V gene has CDR1 LGHNA and CDR2 YNFKEQ. CDR3 sequence reads: CASSQEIGNTEAFF. The CDR3, as DNA: TGTGCCAGCAGCCAAGAAATTGGGAACACTGAAGCTTTCTTT.

The rearrangement joins TRBV25-1 to TRBJ2-5, with a tentative D call TRBD2 (5 bases). The ends were cut back, 1 base at V and 1 base at J, with 19 bases in the middle. The CDR3 sequence is 18 residues long. CDR1 and CDR2 (germline): MGHDK, SYGVNS. DNA for the CDR3: TGTGCCAGCAGTGAATCTCTACTAGGGTCATGGCCCCAAGAGACCCAGTACTTC. This codes for CASSESLLGSWPQETQYF.